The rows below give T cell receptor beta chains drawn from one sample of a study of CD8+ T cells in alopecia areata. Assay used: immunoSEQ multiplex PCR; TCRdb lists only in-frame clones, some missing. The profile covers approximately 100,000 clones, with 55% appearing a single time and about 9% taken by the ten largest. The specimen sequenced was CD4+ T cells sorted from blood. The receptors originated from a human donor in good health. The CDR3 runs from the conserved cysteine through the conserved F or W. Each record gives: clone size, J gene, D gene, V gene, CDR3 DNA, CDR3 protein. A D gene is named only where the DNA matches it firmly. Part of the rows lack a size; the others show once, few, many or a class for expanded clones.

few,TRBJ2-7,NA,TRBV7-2,TGTGCCAGCAGCTTATCCCATAATCCGGACGAGCAGTACTTC,CASSLSHNPDEQYF
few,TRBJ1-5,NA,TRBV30,TGTGCCTGGAGTCGGCAGGGGAGTGGAGTCAATCAGCCCCAGCATTTT,CAWSRQGSGVNQPQHF
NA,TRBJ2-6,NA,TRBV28,TGTGCCAGCAGTTTTTCTGGGGTAATTCCTTCTGGGGCCAACGTCCTGACTTTC,CASSFSGVIPSGANVLTF
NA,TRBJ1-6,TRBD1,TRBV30,TGTGCCTGGAGCGGACAGGGGGGTTTTTCACCCCTCCACTTT,CAWSGQGGFSPLHF
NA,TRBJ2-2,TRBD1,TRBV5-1,TGCGCCAGCAGCTCGGGACAGTCCGCCGGGGAGCTGTTTTTT,CASSSGQSAGELFF
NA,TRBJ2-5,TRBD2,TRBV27,TGTGCCAGCAGTGTACGGACTAGCGGGGGAAAAGAGACCCAGTACTTC,CASSVRTSGGKETQYF
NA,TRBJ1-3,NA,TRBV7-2,TGTGCCAGCAGCTTATACAGAGACCTCTCTGGAAACACCATATATTTT,CASSLYRDLSGNTIYF
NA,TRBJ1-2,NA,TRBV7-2,TGTGCCAGCAGCCCCGTTGTCAGGGCGTCGTGGGGCTACACCTTC,CASSPVVRASWGYTF
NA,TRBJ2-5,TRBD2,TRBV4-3,TGCGCCAGCAGCCAAGAGACTAGCGGGTCCCCGAGTCGGGAGACCCAGTACTTC,CASSQETSGSPSRETQYF
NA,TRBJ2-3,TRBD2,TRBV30,TGTGCCTGGAGTGCGGGGCTAGCGGAGTTCTTAGATACGCAGTATTTT,CAWSAGLAEFLDTQYF
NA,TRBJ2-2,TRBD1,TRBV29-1,TGCAGCGTTAGAGGACAGGGGGGCACCGGGGAGCTGTTTTTT,CSVRGQGGTGELFF
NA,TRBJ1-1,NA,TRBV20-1,TGCAGTGCTAGAGAGGGCCCGGCGGCTTTCTTT,CSAREGPAAFF
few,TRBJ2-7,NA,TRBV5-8,TGTGCCAGCAGGACGTCGTGGCTTACCTACGAGCAGTACTTC,CASRTSWLTYEQYF
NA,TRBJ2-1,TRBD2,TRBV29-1,TGCAGCGTTGAAGATCGGGGAACTACTAGCGGGGGTTTATCCTACAATGAGCAGTTCTTC,CSVEDRGTTSGGLSYNEQFF
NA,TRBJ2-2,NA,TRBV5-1,TGCGCCAGCAGCTTCCAGCAGGGCTCCGGGGAGCTGTTTTTT,CASSFQQGSGELFF
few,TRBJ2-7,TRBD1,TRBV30,TGTGCCTGGAGCTGGATCGGGACAGGGCCCTACGAGCAGTACTTC,CAWSWIGTGPYEQYF
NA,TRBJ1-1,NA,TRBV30,TGTGCCTGGAGTCAGCAGTTGAACACTGAAGCTTTCTTT,CAWSQQLNTEAFF
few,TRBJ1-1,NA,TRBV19,TGTGCCAGTAGAGGGGACCTGAACACTGAAGCTTTCTTT,CASRGDLNTEAFF
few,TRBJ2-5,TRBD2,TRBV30,TGTGCCGGATCTAGCGGGGGGGGTTGGCAGACCCAGTACTTC,CAGSSGGGWQTQYF
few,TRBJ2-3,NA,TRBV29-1,TGCAGCGTTGGACTTACCGTGTCCTCCGCAGATACGCAGTATTTT,CSVGLTVSSADTQYF
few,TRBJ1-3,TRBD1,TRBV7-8,TGTGCCAGCAGCGCGACAGGGGGCTCTGGAAACACCATATATTTT,CASSATGGSGNTIYF
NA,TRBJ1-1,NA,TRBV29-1,TGCAGCGTTGAAGGATTGGGAACTGAAGCTTTCTTT,CSVEGLGTEAFF
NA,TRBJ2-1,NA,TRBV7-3,TGTGCCAGCAGCCCCGGGGCAGGCGCCCCCAATGAGCAGTTCTTC,CASSPGAGAPNEQFF
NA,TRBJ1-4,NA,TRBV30,TGTGCCTGGAATTTGGGGCGGTCTCCTAATGAAAAACTGTTTTTT,CAWNLGRSPNEKLFF
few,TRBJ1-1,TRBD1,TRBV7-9,TGTGCCAGCAGCCAACCTGGACAGGGAGGCACTGAAGCTTTCTTT,CASSQPGQGGTEAFF
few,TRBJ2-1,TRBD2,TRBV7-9,TGTGCCAGCAGACCGACCGGGACTAGCGGCCTTGAGCAGTTCTTC,CASRPTGTSGLEQFF
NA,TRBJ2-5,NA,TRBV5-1,TGCGCCAGCAGCTTGGCCGTTGGGAGTCAAGAGACCCAGTACTTC,CASSLAVGSQETQYF
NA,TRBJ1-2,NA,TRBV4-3,TGCGCCAGCAGCCAAGGATCAGGGACGTATGGCTACACCTTC,CASSQGSGTYGYTF
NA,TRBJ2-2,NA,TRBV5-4,TGTGCCAGCAGCCAGGATCTAGAAAGGGAGCTGTTTTTT,CASSQDLERELFF
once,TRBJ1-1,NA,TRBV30,TGTGCCTGGAAAAGGGACTCTGAAGCTTTCTTT,CAWKRDSEAFF
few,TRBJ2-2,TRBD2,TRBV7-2,TGTGCCAGCAGCCGCGCCGGGACTAGCGGGAACACCGGGGAGCTGTTTTTT,CASSRAGTSGNTGELFF
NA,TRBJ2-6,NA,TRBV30,TGTGCCTGTCCGTTGAGAGGGGCCAACGTCCTGACTTTC,CACPLRGANVLTF
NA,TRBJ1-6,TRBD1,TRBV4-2,TGTGCCAGCAGCCAAGGTCCAGGGGGTAATTCACCCCTCCACTTT,CASSQGPGGNSPLHF
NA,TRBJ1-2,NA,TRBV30,TGTGCCTGGAGTTCACGGGACATTTGGCTCTATGGCTACACCTTC,CAWSSRDIWLYGYTF
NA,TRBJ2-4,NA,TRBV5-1,TGCGCCAGCAGCCTGATAAAAGGCATTCAGTACTTC,CASSLIKGIQYF
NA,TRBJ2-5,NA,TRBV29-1,TGCAGCGCCGAAGTACACCAAGAGACCCAGTACTTC,CSAEVHQETQYF
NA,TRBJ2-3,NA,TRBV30,TGTGTCTGCACCTGGTTAACAGATACGCAGTATTTT,CVCTWLTDTQYF
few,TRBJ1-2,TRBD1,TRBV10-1,TGCGCCAGCAGCCCGGGACAGGGAGGATATGGCTACACCTTC,CASSPGQGGYGYTF
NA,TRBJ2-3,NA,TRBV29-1,TGCAGCGTTGGGCGACTACGAGATACGCAGTATTTT,CSVGRLRDTQYF
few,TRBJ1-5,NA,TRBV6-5,TGTGCCAGCAGCAGCAATCAGCCCCAGCATTTT,CASSSNQPQHF
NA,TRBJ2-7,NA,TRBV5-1,TGCGCCAGCAGCCCGACGGGGGTCTCCTCCTACGAGCAGTACTTC,CASSPTGVSSYEQYF
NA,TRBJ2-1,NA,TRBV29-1,TGCAGCGTTGAAGGTGCCACAGGGAATCCCTCCTACAATGAGCAGTTCTTC,CSVEGATGNPSYNEQFF
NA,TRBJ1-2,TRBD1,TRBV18,TGTGCCAGCTCACCCGGGACAGGGGCCTATGGCTACACCTTC,CASSPGTGAYGYTF
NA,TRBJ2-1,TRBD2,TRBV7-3,TGTGCCAGCAGCGAGACCCCAACTAGCGGGGGTTACAATGAGCAGTTCTTC,CASSETPTSGGYNEQFF
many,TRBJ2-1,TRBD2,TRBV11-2,TGTGCCAGCAGCTTAGGCCGGGGGGCCTACAATGAGCAGTTCTTC,CASSLGRGAYNEQFF
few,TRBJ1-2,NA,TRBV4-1,TGCGCCAGCAGCCAAGGCGGGGGGTCGCTGGTTGGCTACACCTTC,CASSQGGGSLVGYTF
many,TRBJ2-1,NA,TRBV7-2,TGTGCCTCCCGACGGGGTGGCCCCTACAATGAGCAGTTCTTC,CASRRGGPYNEQFF
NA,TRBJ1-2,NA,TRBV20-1,TGCAGTGCCCCGGTTAACTATGGCTACACCTTC,CSAPVNYGYTF
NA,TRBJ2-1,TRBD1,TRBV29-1,TGCAGCGTTGCCCTAACAGGGGAGAATGAGCAGTTCTTC,CSVALTGENEQFF
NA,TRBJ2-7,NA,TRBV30,TGTGCCTGGGATATTGGGACCTACGAGCAGTACTTC,CAWDIGTYEQYF
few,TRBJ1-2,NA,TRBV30,TGTGCCTGGGGCTACGGCGGGTACTATGGCTACACCTTC,CAWGYGGYYGYTF
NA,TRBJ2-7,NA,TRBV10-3,TGTGCCATCAGTGAGTCGAACGCGGGGCTGTACGAGCAGTACTTC,CAISESNAGLYEQYF
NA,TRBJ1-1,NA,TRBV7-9,TGTGCCAGCAGCTTAGCAGGGGGGAACAGTGAAGCTTTCTTT,CASSLAGGNSEAFF
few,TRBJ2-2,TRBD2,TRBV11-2,TGTGCCAGCAGCGTCCTAGCGGGGTGGAACACCGGGGAGCTGTTTTTT,CASSVLAGWNTGELFF
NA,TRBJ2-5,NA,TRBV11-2,TGTGCCAGCAGCTTAGTGGGGGTAGCGCAAGAGACCCAGTACTTC,CASSLVGVAQETQYF
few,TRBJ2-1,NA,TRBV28,TGTGCCAGCAGTTTACGGAGCTCCGTGACTAAGCAGTTCTTC,CASSLRSSVTKQFF
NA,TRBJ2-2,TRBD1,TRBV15,TGTGCCACCAGCAGATCGACAGGGTTCGGGGAGCTGTTTTTT,CATSRSTGFGELFF
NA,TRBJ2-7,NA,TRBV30,TGTGCCTGGAGTGGGGGCTCCTACGAGCAGTACTTC,CAWSGGSYEQYF
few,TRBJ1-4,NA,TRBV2,TGTGCCAGCAGTGACGGAGGTTCTGAGAGACAACTGTTTTTT,CASSDGGSERQLFF
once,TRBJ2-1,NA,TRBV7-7,TGTGCTAGCAGCTTAACCAGGGACAATGAGCAGTTCTTC,CASSLTRDNEQFF